A single T cell receptor (beta chain) is shown here with its context. Its antigen is not known. This record comes from a study of OX40 agonist ivuxolimab in advanced cancers. Whole-study context: The treatment was a fully human IgG2 OX40 agonist, ivuxolimab. From roughly 23 to 90 years was the age range, with a mean of approximately 63 years, and 65% to 90% were male.

General study findings and limits: At 0.1 to 3.0 mg/kg, CD4+ and CD8+ blood T cells expanded clonally by week 6.

Sequencing used immunoSEQ multiplex PCR; TCRdb keeps in-frame clones, though not all of them. The data contain 40,000 to 60,000 clones, about 90% of them singletons. The source of this sequence is an adult with an advanced solid tumor such as melanoma, head and neck, liver or kidney cancer. Material: CD4+ or CD8+ T cells sorted from blood, obtained in a trial of the OX40 agonist ivuxolimab.

CDR3 protein: CASSLAGTASGNTIYF. DNA of the CDR3: TGTGCCAGCAGCTTAGCGGGGACAGCCTCTGGAAACACCATATATTTT. The J gene is TRBJ1-3, the V gene TRBV7-6; 7 nucleotides match TRBD1. The junction had 2 bases not matched to a gene; V was cut back by 0 bases and J by 0 bases. CDR3 length: 16 amino acids. Germline assignment: CDR1 SGHVS and CDR2 FNYEAQ.